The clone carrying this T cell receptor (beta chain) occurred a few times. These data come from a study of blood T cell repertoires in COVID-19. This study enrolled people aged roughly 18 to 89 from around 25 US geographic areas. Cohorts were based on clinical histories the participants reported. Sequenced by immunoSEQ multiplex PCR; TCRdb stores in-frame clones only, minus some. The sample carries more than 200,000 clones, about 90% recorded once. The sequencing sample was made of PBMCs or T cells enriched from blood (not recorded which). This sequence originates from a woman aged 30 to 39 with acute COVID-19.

The CDR3: CASSLYSGRAQDEQYF. Written as DNA, the CDR3 is TGTGCCAGCAGTTTATATTCAGGGCGCGCACAAGACGAGCAGTACTTC. This chain links TRBV28 with TRBJ2-7, with TRBD1 as a possible D gene (5 bases). The V end was cut by 1 base, the J end by 5 bases, with 18 bases between. The CDR3 has 16 amino acids. From germline, CDR1 is MDHEN and CDR2 SYDVKM.